This is a list of T cell receptor beta chains from one sample in a study of T cells after somatic rescue of genetic block. The protocol was immunoSEQ multiplex PCR, while the TCRdb copy is restricted to in-frame clones and leaves out a portion. This sample has about 10,000 clones, with 70% to 75% found just once. Input material: peripheral blood mononuclear cells (PBMCs). The receptors originated from a boy between 10 and 17 years old. CDR3s include the opening cysteine and the closing phenylalanine or tryptophan. Fields, in order: D gene, V gene, J gene, clone size, CDR3 DNA, CDR3 protein. The D gene is left open where the match is weak. For some rows the clone size is stated as once, few or many, or as a class when expanded; others skip it.

TRBD2	TRBV13	TRBJ2-1	NA	TGTGCCAGCATGCAGTCGGGACTAACGGGCTTTCGAGCGGGCAATGAGCAGTTCTTC	CASMQSGLTGFRAGNEQFF
TRBD2	TRBV5-1	TRBJ2-7	NA	TGCGCCAGCAGCGGCGGACTAGCGAGCGTGTGGGAGCAGTACTTC	CASSGGLASVWEQYF
TRBD1	TRBV30	TRBJ1-4	NA	TGTGCCTGGAGTGTACAGGGGAACGAAAAACTGTTTTTT	CAWSVQGNEKLFF
TRBD1	TRBV27	TRBJ2-4	NA	TGTGCCAGCAGTCCCGACAGGGTAGCCAAAAACATTCAGTACTTC	CASSPDRVAKNIQYF
TRBD1	TRBV6-5	TRBJ1-4	few	TGTGCCAGCAGAAGGGACAGGGGGATTGAAAAACTGTTTTTT	CASRRDRGIEKLFF
TRBD1	TRBV10-3	TRBJ2-6	few	TGTGCCATCAGTGCCCTGACAGGGGGTAACTCTGGGGCCAACGTCCTGACTTTC	CAISALTGGNSGANVLTF
NA	TRBV7-5	TRBJ2-2	NA	TGTGCCAGAAGCTTATCAGGGTTGGCCGGGGAGCTGTTTTTT	CARSLSGLAGELFF
NA	TRBV2	TRBJ2-2	NA	TGTGCCACCCGAGGGTATCGGGGTTCGGGCACCGGGGAGCTGTTTTTT	CATRGYRGSGTGELFF
NA	TRBV7-6	TRBJ2-7	medium-sized	TGTGCCAGCAGCTTAGGGAACCTGGGCTGGTACGAGCAGTACTTC	CASSLGNLGWYEQYF
NA	TRBV29-1	TRBJ2-7	NA	TGCAGCGTTATGGACGGTTCCTACGAGCAGTACTTC	CSVMDGSYEQYF
NA	TRBV5-4	TRBJ2-1	once	TGTGCCAGCAGCTTTAATGGGGAGCAGTTCTTC	CASSFNGEQFF
NA	TRBV18	TRBJ1-3	NA	TGTGCCAGCTCACCGACGGACCGTGGCTCTGGAAACACCATATATTTT	CASSPTDRGSGNTIYF
TRBD2	TRBV11-2	TRBJ2-1	NA	TGTGCCAGCAGCTTGGGGACTAGCGGGAGGGGAGGGTGGAATGAGCAGTTCTTC	CASSLGTSGRGGWNEQFF
TRBD1	TRBV6-5	TRBJ1-2	NA	TGTGCCAGCAGTTACTCGGGACAGGGGAACTATGGCTACACCTTC	CASSYSGQGNYGYTF
NA	TRBV25-1	TRBJ1-3	NA	TGTGCCAGCAGTGGCGTCCTTGTCGGCATATATTTT	CASSGVLVGIYF
TRBD2	TRBV9	TRBJ2-7	NA	TGTGCCAGCAGGGCTAGCGGGAGCCACGAGCAGTACTTC	CASRASGSHEQYF
NA	TRBV19	TRBJ2-5	NA	TGTGCCAGTAGTATAGGTCTCAGGGGGACCCAGTACTTC	CASSIGLRGTQYF
NA	TRBV11-2	TRBJ2-7	NA	TGTGCCAGCAGCGCCCGGGACCCAGCCTACGAGCAGTACTTC	CASSARDPAYEQYF